What follows is one TCR beta chain and its context. This record belongs to a study of blood T cell repertoires in COVID-19. About the research overall: COVID-19 samples, acute and convalescent, were from the United States, Italy and Spain. Sources were T cells, B-cell-depleted T cells, or PBMCs; the material itself was cDNA or gDNA.

This CDR3 is 17 amino acids long. Trimming removed 2 bases at V and 0 bases at J, with 11 bases between. The germline gives CDR1 SNHLY, CDR2 FYNNEI. Patients from Seattle were sampled longitudinally, starting during active infection. Source study methods: Estimates of nucleated cell counts were drawn from the amplification of reference gene primers. Here immunoSEQ multiplex PCR was the method, and the copy in TCRdb shows in-frame clones only, minus some. The V and J calls and clone size were taken over from that table, and D and trimming were inferred from the DNA. This sample carries about 500,000 clones, roughly 89% of them seen once, and the ten largest clones take under 8.5%.

J is TRBJ1-6 and V is TRBV2; TRBD1 might be the D (5 bases). The sequence came from a woman aged 45-60 years with COVID-19, enrolled during active disease. Sequencing was done on a sample of peripheral blood. The CDR3 protein is CASSERGRVSYNSPLHF. The DNA for the CDR3 is TGTGCCAGCAGTGAAAGGGGCAGGGTCTCCTATAATTCACCCCTCCACTTT.